These 21 T cell receptor beta chains share one sample of origin, sequenced in a study of siplizumab effects on memory and regulatory T cells. The assay was immunoSEQ multiplex PCR, and TCRdb's table has in-frame clones only and misses some. This table has about 82,000 clones, about nine tenths appearing once. Input material: Tregs sorted from blood. The receptor set was obtained from a human donor in good health.

This clone has just a few counts. This chain joins TRBV6-1 and TRBJ1-3, with a possible D match to TRBD1 (5 bases). Trimming removed 2 bases at V and 0 bases at J, with 11 bases between. Per the germline V gene, CDR1 is MNHNS and CDR2 is SASEGT. The CDR3 totals 16 residues. CDR3: CASSEQDTYSGNTIYF. The CDR3 DNA follows: TGTGCCAGCAGTGAACAGGACACATACTCTGGAAACACCATATATTTT.

The chain uses TRBV27 and TRBJ2-7, with 10 nucleotides matching TRBD1. The CDR3 has 14 amino acids. After removal of 5 bases from V and 6 bases from J, the junction contained 7 bases not matched to a gene. Germline loops: CDR1 MNHEY, CDR2 SMNVEV (reference sequence). CDR3 DNA: TGTGCCAGCAGTACTCGACAGGGGGCTCGCGAGCAGTACTTC. Its translation is CASSTRQGAREQYF.

The chain employs TRBV6-6 and TRBJ2-2; 9 bases align to TRBD2. CDR1 is MNHNY and CDR2 is SVGAGI in the germline V gene (reference sequence). This CDR3 is 16 amino acids long. V was pared by 1 base and J by 4 bases, with 4 bases of the junction left unmatched. CDR3 nucleotides: TGTGCCAGCAGTTACTTGAGGCGGGGGGGCACCGGGGAGCTGTTTTTT. Its protein is CASSYLRRGGTGELFF.

V is TRBV19 and J is TRBJ1-5; D is possibly TRBD1 (5 bases). Germline values: CDR1 LNHDA, CDR2 SQIVND (reference sequence). The ends were cut back, 2 bases at V and 0 bases at J, with 8 bases in the middle. CDR3 length equals 15 residues. CDR3 nucleotides: TGTGCCAGTAGTATACGGGGGGTTAGCAATCAGCCCCAGCATTTT. This encodes CASSIRGVSNQPQHF. The full variable domain, its missing parts supplied by reference TRBV19 and TRBJ1-5, is DGGITQSPKYLFRKEGQNVTLSCEQNLNHDAMYWYRQDPGQGLRLIYYSQIVNDFQKGDIAEGYSVSREKKESFPLTVTSAQKNPTAFYLCASSIRGVSNQPQHFGDGTRLSIL.

The CDR3 here is CASGLASFLTEDTEAFF. The CDR3 nucleotides are TGTGCTAGTGGTTTGGCCAGCTTCCTGACTGAGGACACTGAAGCTTTCTTT. The chain uses TRBV12-5 and TRBJ1-1; D unclear. The germline V gene has CDR1 LGHNT and CDR2 FRNRAP. Trimming removed 1 base at V and 3 bases at J, with 18 bases between. The CDR3 extends over 17 amino acids.

V usage is TRBV5-1 and J usage is TRBJ2-1; tentative D call: TRBD2 (6 bases). Germline CDR1 reads SGHRS; CDR2 reads YFSETQ. Trimming shortened V by 4 bases and J by 1 base, and 12 bases separated the two germline ends. The CDR3 spans 15 residues. The chain's CDR3 is CASSLLAPSYNEQFF. The CDR3 coding sequence is TGCGCCAGCAGCCTTCTAGCGCCTTCCTACAATGAGCAGTTCTTC.

The V call is TRBV7-6, the J call TRBJ1-5; no reliable D call. The CDR3 loop spans 16 amino acids. V lost 1 base and J lost 2, with 12 bases in between. Germline values: CDR1 SGHVS, CDR2 FNYEAQ. CDR3 sequence reads: CASSLEGSLGNQPQHF. In nucleotides, the CDR3 is TGTGCCAGCAGCTTAGAAGGGAGTTTAGGCAATCAGCCCCAGCATTTT. The whole variable domain, remainder taken from reference TRBV7-6 and TRBJ1-5, is GAGVSQSPRYKVTKRGQDVALRCDPISGHVSLYWYRQALGQGPEFLTYFNYEAQQDKSGLPNDRFSAERPEGSISTLTIQRTEQRDSAMYRCASSLEGSLGNQPQHFGDGTRLSIL.

This rearrangement joins TRBV9 to TRBJ2-4, with 15 bases lining up with TRBD2. Looked up from germline, CDR1 is SGDLS and CDR2 is YYNGEE. The CDR3 loop spans 17 amino acids. V shed 2 bases, J shed 4 bases, and the junction held 4 bases outside the gene matches. CDR3: CASSVGTSGGMKNIQYF. Written as DNA, the CDR3 is TGTGCCAGCAGCGTTGGGACTAGCGGGGGGATGAAAAACATTCAGTACTTC.

This chain joins TRBV7-2 and TRBJ2-7; 10 bases are shared with TRBD1. Germline assignment: CDR1 SGHTA and CDR2 FQGNSA. The trim removed 4 bases at V and 3 bases at J, leaving 0 bases unmatched. The CDR3 contains 13 residues. The CDR3 region has the DNA TGTGCCAGCAGCTGGGACAGGGGCTACGAGCAGTACTTC. Translation gives CASSWDRGYEQYF.

This rearrangement joins TRBV28 to TRBJ2-7; perhaps TRBD1 as D (6 bases). Germline V CDR1 and CDR2: MDHEN, SYDVKM. The CDR3 contains 14 residues. V was clipped by 7 bases and J by 2 bases, with 15 bases between them. CDR3 coding DNA: TGTGCCAGCATTCCAACAGGGAACACCTACGAGCAGTACTTC. This gives the protein CASIPTGNTYEQYF.

The chain couples TRBV5-1 to TRBJ1-2; unclear D gene. The ends were cut back, 7 bases at V and 2 bases at J, with 12 bases in the middle. The germline gives CDR1 SGHRS, CDR2 YFSETQ. CDR3 length: 13 amino acids. CDR3 DNA: TGCGCCAGCTCACGCGGGCAGAACTATGGCTACACCTTC. Translating gives CASSRGQNYGYTF.

The rearrangement links TRBV27 to TRBJ1-2; the match to TRBD1 covers 10 bases. The V segment lost 6 bases and the J segment 4 bases; nucleotides outside the gene matches: 5. This CDR3 has 14 amino acids. Germline V lookup: CDR1 MNHEY, CDR2 SMNVEV (reference sequence). For the CDR3, the DNA is TGTGCCAGCAGGCGACAGGGGGCGGGCTATGGCTACACCTTC. It is translated as CASRRQGAGYGYTF.

The V gene is TRBV11-2, the J gene TRBJ2-1, with 8 bases identical to TRBD2. The V gene end was trimmed by 4 bases and the J gene end by 6 bases; junction bases not matched to a gene: 8. The CDR3 runs to 15 residues. Germline V gene sequence: CDR1 SGHAT, CDR2 FQNNGV. DNA for the CDR3: TGTGCCAGCAGCTCGGCGGGGGGCGGTAGCAATGAGCAGTTCTTC. It encodes CASSSAGGGSNEQFF.

This clone showed up just once. The V call is TRBV9, the J call TRBJ2-3; 9 bases map to TRBD2. In germline, CDR1 is SGDLS, CDR2 YYNGEE. The CDR3 spans 17 residues. V shed 2 bases and J 4 bases; nucleotides not matched to a gene: 11. The CDR3, as DNA: TGTGCCAGCAGCGTCCTTTCTGGCGGGGGGGCCCCAGATACGCAGTATTTT. It translates to CASSVLSGGGAPDTQYF.

This chain joins TRBV4-2 and TRBJ1-1; D not certain. There are 12 residues in the CDR3. CDR1 and CDR2 from the germline V gene are LGHNA and YNFKEQ. Between the trimmed V and J ends, which lost 4 bases and 1 base, there was a span of 4 bases. CDR3 nucleotides: TGTGCCAGCAGCCCCCAGAACACTGAAGCTTTCTTT. The encoded protein is CASSPQNTEAFF.

This clone was recorded only once. The V and J genes are TRBV11-2 and TRBJ1-3; the match to TRBD1 covers 10 bases. The CDR3 consists of 15 residues. J was trimmed by 7 bases and V by 4 bases; bases with no gene match: 7. In germline, CDR1 is SGHAT, CDR2 FQNNGV. The CDR3 region is CASSSRGQGWNTIYF. CDR3 sequence (DNA): TGTGCCAGCAGCTCCCGGGGACAGGGGTGGAACACCATATATTTT.

This chain uses TRBV6-5 with TRBJ2-7; TRBD1 matches 8 bases. The germline gives CDR1 MNHEY, CDR2 SVGAGI. The CDR3 length is 12 residues. The J segment lost 12 bases and the V segment lost 8 bases, leaving 12 bases of the junction unmatched. This CDR3 reads CASGTLTGVLYF. Here the CDR3 DNA reads TGTGCCAGCGGAACCTTGACAGGGGTATTGTACTTC.

This chain joins TRBV18 and TRBJ2-7; 8 nucleotides line up with TRBD2. From germline, CDR1 is KGHSH and CDR2 LQKENI. CDR3 length: 14 amino acids. V dropped 4 bases and J dropped 7; count of bases not matched to a gene: 9. The CDR3: CASSQAGGSREQYF. The CDR3 DNA reads as TGTGCCAGCTCACAGGCGGGGGGCTCCCGGGAGCAGTACTTC. Full variable domain (rest looked up from reference TRBV18 and TRBJ2-7): NAGVMQNPRHLVRRRGQEARLRCSPMKGHSHVYWYRQLPEEGLKFMVYLQKENIIDESGMPKERFSAEFPKEGPSILRIQQVVRGDSAAYFCASSQAGGSREQYFGPGTRLTVT.

V usage is TRBV9 and J usage is TRBJ2-2, with D possibly matching TRBD1 (5 bases). The germline V gene has CDR1 SGDLS and CDR2 YYNGEE. V lost 0 bases and J lost 3, with 6 bases in between. This CDR3 spans 14 amino acids. CDR3 residues: CASSVVGHTGELFF. DNA for the CDR3: TGTGCCAGCAGCGTAGTGGGGCACACCGGGGAGCTGTTTTTT.

The chain combines TRBV15 with TRBJ2-5; the match to TRBD2 covers 9 bases. The CDR3 length is 16 residues. CDR1 is LNHNV and CDR2 is YYDKDF in the germline V gene (reference sequence). The J segment lost 5 bases and the V segment lost 1 base, leaving 8 bases of the junction unmatched. CDR3 in DNA: TGTGCCACCAGCAGAGGGATAGCGGGGGCCGTGGAGACCCAGTACTTC. Translated: CATSRGIAGAVETQYF.

The rearrangement joins TRBV27 to TRBJ1-1, with D maybe TRBD1 (6 bases). Trimming stripped 4 bases from V and 4 bases from J, with 13 bases between. Germline CDR1 MNHEY, CDR2 SMNVEV (reference sequence). The CDR3 extends over 14 amino acids. The CDR3 loop reads CASSSPSRGTEAFF. The CDR3 DNA reads as TGTGCCAGCAGTTCCCCTAGCAGGGGCACTGAAGCTTTCTTT.